This entry lists 6 T cell receptor beta chains sequenced from one sample in a study of shared clonotypes between healthy human individuals. Assay used: immunoSEQ multiplex PCR; TCRdb lists only in-frame clones, some missing. The table lists roughly 2.2 million clones, 85% to 95% of them singletons. Input material: naive CD4+ T cells from PBMCs. Subset given: CD45RA+ positively selected. These receptors were collected from a young man in good health. Some clones in this sample may be carry-over from other donors' samples.

V and J are TRBV6-1 and TRBJ2-7; D gene unclear. Germline CDR1 is MNHNS and CDR2 is SASEGT. The CDR3 is 15 amino acids. V lost 1 base to trimming and J lost 3 bases, with 13 bases between them. DNA of the CDR3: TGTGCCAGCAGTGAAGTCGGCCCGGGCGGCTACGAGCAGTACTTC. As protein: CASSEVGPGGYEQYF.

The CDR3 DNA sequence: TGTGCCAGCAGTCCCCATCCGGGACAGCTACAAGAGACCCAGTACTTC. Translated: CASSPHPGQLQETQYF. The rearrangement uses TRBV28 and TRBJ2-5; 7 bases agree with TRBD1. This CDR3 has 16 residues. Germline trimming cut 5 bases from V and 2 bases from J; bases unmatched to any gene: 11. Looked up from germline, CDR1 is MDHEN and CDR2 is SYDVKM.

V usage is TRBV27 and J usage is TRBJ2-3; D call uncertain. Per germline, CDR1 MNHEY and CDR2 SMNVEV (reference sequence). CDR3 length: 13 residues. V was pared by 3 bases and J by 6 bases, with 10 bases between. The CDR3 sequence is CASSLEGKDTQYF. CDR3 sequence (DNA): TGTGCCAGCAGTTTGGAAGGGAAGGATACGCAGTATTTT.

The chain employs TRBV2 and TRBJ2-5, with D hard to call. Germline V gene sequence: CDR1 SNHLY, CDR2 FYNNEI. V was shortened by 6 bases and J by 9 bases, with 11 bases between the two germline ends. The CDR3 contains 11 residues. This chain's CDR3 is CASSTSEAQYF. Written as DNA, the CDR3 is TGTGCCAGCAGCACGAGCGAGGCCCAGTACTTC.

V and J are TRBV28 and TRBJ2-7, with 7 bases lining up with TRBD2. Germline lookup yields CDR1 MDHEN and CDR2 SYDVKM. V was clipped by 6 bases and J by 6 bases; unmatched bases: 14. The CDR3 contains 15 residues. CDR3 amino acids: CASSSGGPGVGEQYF. The DNA for the CDR3 is TGTGCCAGCAGCTCGGGGGGACCGGGAGTGGGCGAGCAGTACTTC.

The rearrangement links TRBV5-1 to TRBJ2-3, with a tentative D call TRBD1 (6 bases). The V gene's germline CDR1 is SGHRS and CDR2 YFSETQ. Between the trimmed V and J ends, which lost 4 bases and 2 bases, there was a span of 11 bases. There are 14 residues in the CDR3. The CDR3 here is CASSTGQSTDTQYF. The CDR3 DNA reads TGCGCCAGCAGCACCGGACAGTCCACAGATACGCAGTATTTT.